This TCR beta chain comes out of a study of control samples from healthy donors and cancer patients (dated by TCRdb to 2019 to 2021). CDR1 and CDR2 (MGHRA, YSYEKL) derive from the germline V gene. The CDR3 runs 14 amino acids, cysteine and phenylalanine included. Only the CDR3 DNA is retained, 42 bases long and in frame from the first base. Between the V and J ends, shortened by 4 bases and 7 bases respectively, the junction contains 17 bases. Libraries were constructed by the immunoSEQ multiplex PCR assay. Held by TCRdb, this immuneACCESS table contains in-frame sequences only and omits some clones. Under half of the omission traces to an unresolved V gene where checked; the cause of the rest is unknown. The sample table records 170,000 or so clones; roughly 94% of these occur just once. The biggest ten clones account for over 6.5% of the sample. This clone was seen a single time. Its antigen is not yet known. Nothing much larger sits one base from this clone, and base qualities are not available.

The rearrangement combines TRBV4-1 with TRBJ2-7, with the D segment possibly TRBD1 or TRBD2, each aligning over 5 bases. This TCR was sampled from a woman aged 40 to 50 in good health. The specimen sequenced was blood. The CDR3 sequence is CASSLPTGTGEQYF. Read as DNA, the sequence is TGCGCCAGCAGCCTTCCAACCGGGACGGGGGAGCAGTACTTC.